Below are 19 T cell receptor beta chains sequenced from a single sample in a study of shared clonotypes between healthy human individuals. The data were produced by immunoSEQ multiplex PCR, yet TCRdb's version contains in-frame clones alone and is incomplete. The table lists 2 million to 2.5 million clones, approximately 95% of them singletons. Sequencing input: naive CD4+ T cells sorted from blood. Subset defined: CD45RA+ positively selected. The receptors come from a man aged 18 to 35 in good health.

The CDR3 nucleotides are TGTGCCACCAGCAGAGAAAGACTAGCGATTTCCTACAATGAGCAGTTCTTC. Protein sequence: CATSRERLAISYNEQFF. The V call is TRBV15, the J call TRBJ2-1, with TRBD2 matching 8 bases. With V trimmed by 0 bases and J by 1 base, 5 bases remained unmatched. CDR1 is LNHNV, CDR2 YYDKDF, per germline (reference sequence). The CDR3 is 17 amino acids.

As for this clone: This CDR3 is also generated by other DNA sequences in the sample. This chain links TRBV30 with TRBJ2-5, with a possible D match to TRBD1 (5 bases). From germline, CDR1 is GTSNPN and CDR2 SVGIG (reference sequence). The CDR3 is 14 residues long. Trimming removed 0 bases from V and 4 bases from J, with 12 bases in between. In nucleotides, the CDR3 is TGTGCCTGGAGTGTAAAAGGGGCGAGAGAGACCCAGTACTTC. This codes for CAWSVKGARETQYF.

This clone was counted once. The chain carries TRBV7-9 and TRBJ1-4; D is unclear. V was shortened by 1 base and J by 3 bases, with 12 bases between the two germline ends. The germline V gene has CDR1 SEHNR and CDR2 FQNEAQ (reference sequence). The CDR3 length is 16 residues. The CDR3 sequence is CASSLGRTEANEKLFF. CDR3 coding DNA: TGTGCCAGCAGCTTAGGTCGAACAGAAGCTAATGAAAAACTGTTTTTT.

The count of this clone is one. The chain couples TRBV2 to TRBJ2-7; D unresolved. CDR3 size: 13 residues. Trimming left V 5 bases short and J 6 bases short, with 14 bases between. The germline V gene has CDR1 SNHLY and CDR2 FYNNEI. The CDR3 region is CASSPPEVFEQYF. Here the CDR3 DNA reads TGTGCCAGCAGTCCACCCGAGGTATTCGAGCAGTACTTC.

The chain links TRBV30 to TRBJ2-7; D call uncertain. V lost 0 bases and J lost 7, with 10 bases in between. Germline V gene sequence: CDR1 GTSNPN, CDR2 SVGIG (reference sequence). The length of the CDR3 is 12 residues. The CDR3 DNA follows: TGTGCCTGGAGTGTACGTTTCGGGGAGCAGTACTTC. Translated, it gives CAWSVRFGEQYF.

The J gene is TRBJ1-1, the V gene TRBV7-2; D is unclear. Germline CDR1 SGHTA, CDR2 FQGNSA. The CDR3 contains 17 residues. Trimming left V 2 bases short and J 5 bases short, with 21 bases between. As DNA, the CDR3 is TGTGCCAGCAGCTTAAGGACCCTTCCAATAATTGGAACTGAAGCTTTCTTT. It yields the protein CASSLRTLPIIGTEAFF.

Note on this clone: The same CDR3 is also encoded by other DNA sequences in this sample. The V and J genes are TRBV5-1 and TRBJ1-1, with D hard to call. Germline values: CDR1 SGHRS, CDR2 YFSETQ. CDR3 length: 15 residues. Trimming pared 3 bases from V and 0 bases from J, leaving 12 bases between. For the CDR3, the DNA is TGCGCCAGCAGCTCCCTGGGAGGCATGAACACTGAAGCTTTCTTT. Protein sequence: CASSSLGGMNTEAFF. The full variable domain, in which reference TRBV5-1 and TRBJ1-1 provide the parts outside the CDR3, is KAGVTQTPRYLIKTRGQQVTLSCSPISGHRSVSWYQQTPGQGLQFLFEYFSETQRNKGNFPGRFSGRQFSNSRSEMNVSTLELGDSALYLCASSSLGGMNTEAFFGQGTRLTVV.

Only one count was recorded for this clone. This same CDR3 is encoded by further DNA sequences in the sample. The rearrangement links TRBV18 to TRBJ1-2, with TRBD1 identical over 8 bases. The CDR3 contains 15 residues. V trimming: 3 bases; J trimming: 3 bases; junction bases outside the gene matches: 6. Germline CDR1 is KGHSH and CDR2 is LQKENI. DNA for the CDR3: TGTGCCAGCTCACCCGGACAGGGTGGGGACTATGGCTACACCTTC. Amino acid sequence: CASSPGQGGDYGYTF.

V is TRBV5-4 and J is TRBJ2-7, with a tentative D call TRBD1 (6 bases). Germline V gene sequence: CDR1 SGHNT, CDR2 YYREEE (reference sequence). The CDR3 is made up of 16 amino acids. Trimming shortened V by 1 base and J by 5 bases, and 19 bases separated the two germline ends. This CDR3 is CASSLRQGQGSHEQYF. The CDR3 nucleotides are TGTGCCAGCAGCTTGAGGCAGGGGCAGGGTTCCCACGAGCAGTACTTC.

The CDR3 nucleotides are TGCGCCAGCAGCTTGGCGGCGGCGACGAACACTGAAGCTTTCTTT. This translates into CASSLAAATNTEAFF. The V call is TRBV5-1, the J call TRBJ1-1; D is uncertain. The V gene lost 0 bases and the J gene lost 1 base, with 10 bases spanning the gap. The germline V gene has CDR1 SGHRS and CDR2 YFSETQ. The CDR3 length is 15 residues.

The CDR3 loop reads CASSLEATGNTGELFF. In DNA, the CDR3 is TGTGCCAGCAGCTTAGAGGCGACAGGGAACACCGGGGAGCTGTTTTTT. The rearrangement joins TRBV7-8 to TRBJ2-2; possibly TRBD1 for D (6 bases). The V end lost 1 base, the J end lost 1 base, and 10 bases lay between the germline ends. The CDR3 runs to 16 residues. Germline-derived CDR1 and CDR2 are SGHVS and FQNEAQ.

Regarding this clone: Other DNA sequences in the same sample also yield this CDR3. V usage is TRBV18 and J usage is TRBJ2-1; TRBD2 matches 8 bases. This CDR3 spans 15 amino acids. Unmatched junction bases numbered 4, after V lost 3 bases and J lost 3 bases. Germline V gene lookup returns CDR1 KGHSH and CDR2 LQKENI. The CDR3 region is CASSPPGLGYNEQFF. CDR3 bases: TGTGCCAGCTCACCTCCGGGACTAGGCTACAATGAGCAGTTCTTC.

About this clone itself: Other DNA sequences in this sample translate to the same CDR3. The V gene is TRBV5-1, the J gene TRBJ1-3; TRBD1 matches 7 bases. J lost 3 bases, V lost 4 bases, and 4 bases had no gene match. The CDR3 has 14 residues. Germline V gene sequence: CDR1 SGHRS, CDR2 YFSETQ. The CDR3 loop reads CASSPTGDGNTIYF. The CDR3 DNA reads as TGCGCCAGCAGCCCCACAGGGGATGGAAACACCATATATTTT.

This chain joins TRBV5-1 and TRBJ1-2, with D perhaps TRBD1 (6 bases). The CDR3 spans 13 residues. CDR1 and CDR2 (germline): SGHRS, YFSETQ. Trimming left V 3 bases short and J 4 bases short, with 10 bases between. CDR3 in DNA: TGCGCCAGCAGCTGGGAGACAGGCTATGGCTACACCTTC. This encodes CASSWETGYGYTF.

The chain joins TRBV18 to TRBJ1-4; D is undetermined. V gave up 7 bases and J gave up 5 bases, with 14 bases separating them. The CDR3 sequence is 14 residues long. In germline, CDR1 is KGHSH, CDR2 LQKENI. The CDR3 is CASLGRNENEKLFF. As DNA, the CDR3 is TGTGCCAGCTTAGGACGGAATGAGAATGAAAAACTGTTTTTT.

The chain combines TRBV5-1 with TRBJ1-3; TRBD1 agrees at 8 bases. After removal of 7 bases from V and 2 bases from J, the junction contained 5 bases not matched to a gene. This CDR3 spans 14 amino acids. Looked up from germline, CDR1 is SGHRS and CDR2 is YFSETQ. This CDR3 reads CASSGGQAGNTIYF. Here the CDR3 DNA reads TGCGCCAGCTCCGGGGGACAGGCTGGAAACACCATATATTTT. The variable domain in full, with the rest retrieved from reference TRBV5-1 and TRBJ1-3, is KAGVTQTPRYLIKTRGQQVTLSCSPISGHRSVSWYQQTPGQGLQFLFEYFSETQRNKGNFPGRFSGRQFSNSRSEMNVSTLELGDSALYLCASSGGQAGNTIYFGEGSWLTVV.

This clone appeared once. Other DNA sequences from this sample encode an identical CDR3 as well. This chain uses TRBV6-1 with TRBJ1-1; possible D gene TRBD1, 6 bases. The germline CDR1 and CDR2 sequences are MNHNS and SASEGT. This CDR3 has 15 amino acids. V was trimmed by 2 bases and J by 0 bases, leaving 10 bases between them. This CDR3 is CASSESPGVNTEAFF. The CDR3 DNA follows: TGTGCCAGCAGTGAAAGTCCAGGGGTGAACACTGAAGCTTTCTTT.

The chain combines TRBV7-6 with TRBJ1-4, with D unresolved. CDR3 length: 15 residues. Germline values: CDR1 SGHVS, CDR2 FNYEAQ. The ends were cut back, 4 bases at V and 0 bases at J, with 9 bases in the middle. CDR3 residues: CASSSWEATNEKLFF. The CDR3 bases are TGTGCCAGCAGCTCCTGGGAAGCAACTAATGAAAAACTGTTTTTT. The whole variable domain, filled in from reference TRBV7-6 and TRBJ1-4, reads GAGVSQSPRYKVTKRGQDVALRCDPISGHVSLYWYRQALGQGPEFLTYFNYEAQQDKSGLPNDRFSAERPEGSISTLTIQRTEQRDSAMYRCASSSWEATNEKLFFGSGTQLSVL.

The CDR3: CASSPGGASYEQYF. CDR3 coding DNA: TGTGCCAGCAGCCCCGGGGGGGCCTCCTACGAGCAGTACTTC. V and J are TRBV7-2 and TRBJ2-7; 8 bases map to TRBD2. The V segment lost 5 bases and the J segment 0 bases; nucleotides outside the gene matches: 3. The CDR3 has 14 residues. Germline V gene lookup returns CDR1 SGHTA and CDR2 FQGNSA. The full variable domain, rest sourced from reference TRBV7-2 and TRBJ2-7, is GAGVSQSPSNKVTEKGKDVELRCDPISGHTALYWYRQSLGQGLEFLIYFQGNSAPDKSGLPSDRFSAERTGGSVSTLTIQRTQQEDSAVYLCASSPGGASYEQYFGPGTRLTVT.